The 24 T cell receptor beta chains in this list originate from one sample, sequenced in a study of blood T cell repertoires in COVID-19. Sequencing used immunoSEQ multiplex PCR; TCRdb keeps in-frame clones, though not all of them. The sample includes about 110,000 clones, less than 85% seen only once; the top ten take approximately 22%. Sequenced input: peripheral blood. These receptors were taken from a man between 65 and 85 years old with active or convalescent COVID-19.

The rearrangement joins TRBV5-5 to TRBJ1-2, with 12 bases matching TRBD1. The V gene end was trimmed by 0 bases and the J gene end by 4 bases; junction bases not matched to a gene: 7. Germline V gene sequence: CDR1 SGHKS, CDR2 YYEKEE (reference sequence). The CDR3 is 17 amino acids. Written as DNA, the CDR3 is TGTGCCAGCAGCTTGGCCGGGACAGGGGGCGCCCCCTATGGCTACACCTTC. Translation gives CASSLAGTGGAPYGYTF.

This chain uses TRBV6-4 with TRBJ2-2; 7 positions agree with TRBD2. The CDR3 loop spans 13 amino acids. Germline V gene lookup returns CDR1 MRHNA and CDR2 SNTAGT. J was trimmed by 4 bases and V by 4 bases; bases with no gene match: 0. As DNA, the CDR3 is TGTGCCAGCAGTGCGGGGGGCACCGGGGAGCTGTTTTTT. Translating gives CASSAGGTGELFF.

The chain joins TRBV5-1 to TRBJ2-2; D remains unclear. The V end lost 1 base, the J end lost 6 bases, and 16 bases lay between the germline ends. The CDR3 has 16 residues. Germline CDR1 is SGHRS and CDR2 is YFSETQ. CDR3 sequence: CASSLMPLTAAGELFF. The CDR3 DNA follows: TGCGCCAGCAGCTTGATGCCACTCACTGCGGCCGGGGAGCTGTTTTTT.

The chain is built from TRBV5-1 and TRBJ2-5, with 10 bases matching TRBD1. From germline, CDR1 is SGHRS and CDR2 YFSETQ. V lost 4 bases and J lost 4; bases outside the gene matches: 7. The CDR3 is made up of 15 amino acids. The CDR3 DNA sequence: TGCGCCAGCAGCCGAAGACAGGGGGCGGGAGAGACCCAGTACTTC. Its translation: CASSRRQGAGETQYF. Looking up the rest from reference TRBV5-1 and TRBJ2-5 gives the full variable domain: KAGVTQTPRYLIKTRGQQVTLSCSPISGHRSVSWYQQTPGQGLQFLFEYFSETQRNKGNFPGRFSGRQFSNSRSEMNVSTLELGDSALYLCASSRRQGAGETQYFGPGTRLLVL.

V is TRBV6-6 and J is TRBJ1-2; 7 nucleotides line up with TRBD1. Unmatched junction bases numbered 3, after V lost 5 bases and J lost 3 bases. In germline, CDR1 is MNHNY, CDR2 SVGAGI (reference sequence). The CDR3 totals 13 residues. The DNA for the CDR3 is TGTGCCAGCAGTCACGACAGGGACTATGGCTACACCTTC. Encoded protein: CASSHDRDYGYTF.

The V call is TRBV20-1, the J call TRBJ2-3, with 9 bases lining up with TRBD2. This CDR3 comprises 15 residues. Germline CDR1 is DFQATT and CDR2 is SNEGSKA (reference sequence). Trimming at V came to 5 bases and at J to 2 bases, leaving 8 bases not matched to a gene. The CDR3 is CSAGVIAGATDTQYF. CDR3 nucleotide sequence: TGCAGTGCTGGTGTGATAGCGGGGGCCACAGATACGCAGTATTTT.

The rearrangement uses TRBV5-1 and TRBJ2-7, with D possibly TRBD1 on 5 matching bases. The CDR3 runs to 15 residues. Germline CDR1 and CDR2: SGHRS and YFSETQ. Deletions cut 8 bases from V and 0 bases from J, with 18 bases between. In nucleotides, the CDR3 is TGCGCCAGTACACCCGGAAGGGGAATCTCCTACGAGCAGTACTTC. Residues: CASTPGRGISYEQYF.

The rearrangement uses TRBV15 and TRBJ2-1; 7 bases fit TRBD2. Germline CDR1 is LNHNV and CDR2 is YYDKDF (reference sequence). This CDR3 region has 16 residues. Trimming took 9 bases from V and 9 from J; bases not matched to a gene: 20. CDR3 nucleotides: TGTGCCACTTACTCCGGGGGGAGGGCCGGGGAAGGTGAGCAGTTCTTC. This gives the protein CATYSGGRAGEGEQFF.

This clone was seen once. CDR3 sequence: CASCDGTGITEAFF. Here the CDR3 DNA reads TGTGCCAGTTGCGATGGTACAGGGATCACTGAAGCTTTCTTT. V is TRBV6-5 and J is TRBJ1-1, with D possibly matching TRBD1 (6 bases). The CDR3 runs 14 residues. CDR1 is MNHEY, CDR2 SVGAGI, per germline. V gave up 9 bases and J gave up 4 bases, with 18 bases separating them.

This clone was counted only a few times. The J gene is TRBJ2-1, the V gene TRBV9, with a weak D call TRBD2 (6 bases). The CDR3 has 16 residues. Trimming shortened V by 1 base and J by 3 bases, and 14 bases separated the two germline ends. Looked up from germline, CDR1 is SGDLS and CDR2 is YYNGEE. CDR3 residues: CASSVSGSGVYNEQFF. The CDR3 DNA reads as TGTGCCAGCAGCGTAAGCGGTAGCGGAGTCTACAATGAGCAGTTCTTC.

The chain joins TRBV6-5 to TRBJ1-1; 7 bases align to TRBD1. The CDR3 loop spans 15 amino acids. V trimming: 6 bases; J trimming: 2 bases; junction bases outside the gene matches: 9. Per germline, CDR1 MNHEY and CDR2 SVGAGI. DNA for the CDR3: TGTGCCAGCAGGCTACAGGGACAGACAAACACTGAAGCTTTCTTT. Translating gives CASRLQGQTNTEAFF.

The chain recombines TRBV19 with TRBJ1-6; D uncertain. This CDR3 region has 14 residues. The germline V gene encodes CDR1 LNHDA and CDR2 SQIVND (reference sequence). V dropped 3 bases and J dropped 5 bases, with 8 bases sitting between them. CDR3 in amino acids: CASSMWQDNSPLHF. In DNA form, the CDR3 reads TGTGCCAGTAGTATGTGGCAGGATAATTCACCCCTCCACTTT.

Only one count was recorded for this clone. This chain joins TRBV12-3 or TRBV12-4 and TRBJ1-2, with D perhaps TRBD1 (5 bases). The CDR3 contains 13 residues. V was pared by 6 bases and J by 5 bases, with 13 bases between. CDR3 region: CASRRWGGYGYTF. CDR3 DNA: TGTGCCAGCAGAAGGTGGGGGGGTTATGGCTACACCTTC.

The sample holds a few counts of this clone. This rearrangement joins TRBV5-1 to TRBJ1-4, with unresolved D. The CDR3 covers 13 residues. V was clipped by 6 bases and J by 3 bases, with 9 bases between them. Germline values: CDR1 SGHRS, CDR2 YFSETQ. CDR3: CASTGLANEKLFF. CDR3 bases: TGCGCCAGCACGGGTCTTGCTAATGAAAAACTGTTTTTT.

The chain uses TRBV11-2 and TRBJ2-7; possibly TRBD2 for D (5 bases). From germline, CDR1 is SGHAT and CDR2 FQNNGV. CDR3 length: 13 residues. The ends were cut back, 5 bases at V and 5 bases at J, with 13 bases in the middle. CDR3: CASSRFRGNEQYF. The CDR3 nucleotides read TGTGCCAGCAGCCGTTTCCGGGGAAACGAGCAGTACTTC.

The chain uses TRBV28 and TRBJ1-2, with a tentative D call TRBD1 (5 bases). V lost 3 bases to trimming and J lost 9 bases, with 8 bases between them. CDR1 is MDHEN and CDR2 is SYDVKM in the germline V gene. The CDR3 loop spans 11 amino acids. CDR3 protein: CASSFRQSYTF. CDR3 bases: TGTGCCAGCAGTTTTAGACAGAGCTACACCTTC.

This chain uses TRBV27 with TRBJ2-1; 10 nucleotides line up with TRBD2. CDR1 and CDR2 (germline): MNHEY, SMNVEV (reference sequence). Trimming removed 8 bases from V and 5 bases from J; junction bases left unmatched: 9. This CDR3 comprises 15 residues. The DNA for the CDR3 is TGTGCCAGCGTCTTACTAGCGGGAACACACAATGAGCAGTTCTTC. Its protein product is CASVLLAGTHNEQFF.

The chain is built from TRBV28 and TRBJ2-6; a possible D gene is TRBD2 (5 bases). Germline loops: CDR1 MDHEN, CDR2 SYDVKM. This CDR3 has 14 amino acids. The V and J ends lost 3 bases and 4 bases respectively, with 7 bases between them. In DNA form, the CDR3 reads TGTGCCAGCAGTTTGGAGGAGGGGGCCAACGTCCTGACTTTC. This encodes CASSLEEGANVLTF.

In DNA, the CDR3 is TGCGCCAGCAGCTCCACCGGGACAGGGGGCCCGAACACCGGGGAGCTGTTTTTT. This gives the protein CASSSTGTGGPNTGELFF. The V gene is TRBV5-1, the J gene TRBJ2-2; 12 bases fit TRBD1. The J segment lost 0 bases and the V segment lost 3 bases, leaving 6 bases of the junction unmatched. CDR1 and CDR2 (germline): SGHRS, YFSETQ. There are 18 residues in the CDR3.

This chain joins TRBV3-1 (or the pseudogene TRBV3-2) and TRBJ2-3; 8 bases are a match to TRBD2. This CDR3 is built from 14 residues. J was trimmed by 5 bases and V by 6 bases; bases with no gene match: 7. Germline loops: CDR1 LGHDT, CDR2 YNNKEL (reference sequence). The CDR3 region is CASRNNAGGDTQYF. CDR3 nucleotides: TGTGCCAGCAGAAACAACGCGGGGGGAGATACGCAGTATTTT.

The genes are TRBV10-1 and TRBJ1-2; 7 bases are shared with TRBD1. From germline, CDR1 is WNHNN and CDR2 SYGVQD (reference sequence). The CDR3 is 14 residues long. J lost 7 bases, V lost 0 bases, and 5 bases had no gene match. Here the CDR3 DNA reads TGCGCCAGCAGTGAGTCGGCGACAGGGCCTGGCTACACCTTC. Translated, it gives CASSESATGPGYTF.

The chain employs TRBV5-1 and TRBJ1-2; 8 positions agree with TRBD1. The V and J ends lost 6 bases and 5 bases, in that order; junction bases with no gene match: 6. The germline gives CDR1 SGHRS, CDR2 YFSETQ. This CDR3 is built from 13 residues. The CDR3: CASTTQGAYGYTF. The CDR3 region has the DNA TGCGCCAGCACAACTCAGGGGGCGTATGGCTACACCTTC.

The CDR3 DNA is TGCAGCGTGGGACAGGGTCGGAACACTGAAGCTTTCTTT. Protein: CSVGQGRNTEAFF. The V call is TRBV29-1, the J call TRBJ1-1; 9 bases line up with TRBD1. Trimming took 6 bases from V and 1 from J; bases not matched to a gene: 3. From germline, CDR1 is SQVTM and CDR2 ANQGSEA. This CDR3 has 13 amino acids.

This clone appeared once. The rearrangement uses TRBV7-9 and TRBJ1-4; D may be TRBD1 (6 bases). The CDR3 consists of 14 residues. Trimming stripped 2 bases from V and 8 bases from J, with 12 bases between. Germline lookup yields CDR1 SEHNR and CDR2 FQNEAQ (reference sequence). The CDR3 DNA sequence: TGTGCCAGCAGCTTAACAGGGATATACGAAAAACTGTTTTTT. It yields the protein CASSLTGIYEKLFF. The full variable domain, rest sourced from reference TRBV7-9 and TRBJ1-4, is DTGVSQNPRHKITKRGQNVTFRCDPISEHNRLYWYRQTLGQGPEFLTYFQNEAQLEKSRLLSDRFSAERPKGSFSTLEIQRTEQGDSAMYLCASSLTGIYEKLFFGSGTQLSVL.